This entry lists 3 T cell receptor beta chains sequenced from one sample in a study of cytomegalovirus exposure and HLA in healthy donors. The assay was immunoSEQ multiplex PCR, and TCRdb's table has in-frame clones only and misses some. The profile shows around 260,000 clones, about 90% of them singletons. Material: PBMCs. The source of these receptors is a woman in her 30s in good health and CMV-seronegative.

This clone was recorded once. For the CDR3, the DNA is TGCGCCAGCAGCGACCAAGAGGGTTTGGCCGGGGAGCTGTTTTTT. This gives the protein CASSDQEGLAGELFF. The chain joins TRBV5-1 to TRBJ2-2; D might be TRBD2 (5 bases). Germline V lookup: CDR1 SGHRS, CDR2 YFSETQ. The V gene lost 4 bases and the J gene lost 6 bases, with 16 bases spanning the gap. CDR3 length: 15 amino acids.

The V call is TRBV7-3, the J call TRBJ2-1; D might be TRBD1 (5 bases). Per the germline V gene, CDR1 is SGHTA and CDR2 is FQGTGA. The length of the CDR3 is 13 residues. Trimming removed 1 base at V and 6 bases at J, with 7 bases between. DNA for the CDR3: TGTGCCAGCAGCTTAATTACAGGCAATGAGCAGTTCTTC. Translation: CASSLITGNEQFF. Full variable domain (rest looked up from reference TRBV7-3 and TRBJ2-1): GAGVSQTPSNKVTEKGKYVELRCDPISGHTALYWYRQSLGQGPEFLIYFQGTGAADDSGLPNDRFFAVRPEGSVSTLKIQRTERGDSAVYLCASSLITGNEQFFGPGTRLTVL.

J is TRBJ1-4 and V is TRBV27, with D possibly being TRBD1 (6 bases). The germline V gene has CDR1 MNHEY and CDR2 SMNVEV (reference sequence). This CDR3 region has 15 residues. V was pared by 3 bases and J by 5 bases, with 13 bases between. The CDR3 is CASSLGGDINEKLFF. The CDR3 region has the DNA TGTGCCAGCAGTTTGGGGGGGGACATCAATGAAAAACTGTTTTTT.